Sequencing of this T cell receptor (beta chain) was carried out in a study of blood T cell repertoires in COVID-19. A remark on this clone: Other DNA sequences in this sample translate to the same CDR3.

Participants came from roughly 25 US areas, aged roughly 18 to 95 years. Symptom resolution, clearance, or two negative PCRs marked the recovered donors of Cohort 3. Libraries were prepared by immunoSEQ multiplex PCR; TCRdb keeps only in-frame clonotypes and omits some of them. The sample carries approximately 230,000 clones, approximately 90% recorded once. The CDR3 is 14 amino acids. The ends were cut back, 1 base at V and 1 base at J, with 6 bases in the middle. Germline CDR1 reads LNHDA; CDR2 reads SQIVND (reference sequence). This sequence was found in a man aged 35-49 years who had recovered from COVID-19. The sample was PBMCs or T cells enriched from blood (not recorded which). The gene calls are TRBV19 and TRBJ2-3; D gene ambiguous. CDR3 sequence (DNA): TGTGCCAGTAGTATAGGACTCGGCACAGATACGCAGTATTTT. Its translation: CASSIGLGTDTQYF.